A selection of T cell receptor beta chains follows, all from one sample in a study of shared clonotypes between healthy human individuals. Sequenced by immunoSEQ multiplex PCR; TCRdb stores in-frame clones only, minus some. The sample lists roughly 2,000,000 clones, around 95% occurring once. Specimen: naive CD8+ T cells from PBMCs. These receptors came from a man between 18 and 35 years old in good health. Some clones in this sample may be carry-over from other donors' samples. CDR3s include the opening cysteine and the closing phenylalanine or tryptophan. The D gene is left open where the match is weak.

>TRBJ1-1|NA|TRBV9
CASSVVGTTEAFF
TGTGCCAGCAGCGTAGTGGGGACAACTGAAGCTTTCTTT
>TRBJ1-5|NA|TRBV27
CASARGYSNQPQHF
TGTGCCAGCGCGAGGGGGTATAGCAATCAGCCCCAGCATTTT
>TRBJ2-2|NA|TRBV2
CASLSGETGELFF
TGTGCCAGCTTGTCCGGGGAGACAGGGGAGCTGTTTTTT
>TRBJ2-3|TRBD1|TRBV10-3
CAISGPPTGAVTDTQYF
TGTGCCATCAGTGGCCCACCCACAGGGGCGGTCACAGATACGCAGTATTTT
>TRBJ2-7|NA|TRBV13
CASSPGSYEQYF
TGTGCCAGCAGCCCAGGGTCCTACGAGCAGTACTTC
>TRBJ2-2|NA|TRBV2
CASRPGAMNTGELFF
TGTGCCAGCAGACCAGGGGCGATGAACACCGGGGAGCTGTTTTTT
>TRBJ2-1|NA|TRBV27
CASSVPGNEQFF
TGTGCCAGCAGTGTCCCAGGAAATGAGCAGTTCTTC
>TRBJ2-1|TRBD2|TRBV10-3
CAISEGLAGLEQFF
TGTGCCATCAGTGAGGGACTAGCGGGCCTTGAGCAGTTCTTC
>TRBJ2-7|NA|TRBV2
CASSDLGTTYEQYF
TGTGCCAGCAGTGATCTCGGGACCACCTACGAGCAGTACTTC
>TRBJ2-3|NA|TRBV5-1
CASSLAVGGSTDTQYF
TGCGCCAGCAGCTTGGCCGTGGGCGGGAGCACAGATACGCAGTATTTT
>TRBJ1-1|NA|TRBV30
CAWSGRGQGAFF
TGTGCCTGGAGTGGGCGGGGGCAGGGAGCTTTCTTT